The rows below give T cell receptor beta chains drawn from one sample of a study of cytomegalovirus exposure and HLA in healthy donors. Produced via immunoSEQ multiplex PCR; TCRdb's table is partial and in-frame only. The sample yields about 120,000 clones, over 65% seen once. Sequencing was performed on PBMCs. The source is a woman aged 40-49 years in good health and CMV-seropositive. Each CDR3 is given with its conserved first and last residue. Each record gives: V gene, D gene, clone size, CDR3 length, J gene, CDR3 protein, CDR3 DNA. A D gene is named only where the DNA matches it firmly. Rows may omit the clone size; those that give it use once, few, many or a size class.

>TRBV4-2|NA|NA|14|TRBJ2-5
CASSQVYPQETQYF
TGTGCCAGCAGCCAAGTCTACCCCCAAGAGACCCAGTACTTC
>TRBV2|TRBD1|NA|15|TRBJ1-6
CASTSDRARNSPLHF
TGTGCCAGCACATCGGACAGGGCTAGGAATTCCCCCCTCCACTTT
>TRBV4-3|NA|few|14|TRBJ1-1
CASSAGGSNTEAFF
TGCGCCAGCAGTGCTGGGGGGTCGAACACTGAAGCTTTCTTT
>TRBV19|NA|NA|14|TRBJ2-3
CASSSTSPTDTQYF
TGTGCCAGTAGTTCTACCTCCCCCACAGATACGCAGTATTTT
>TRBV19|TRBD1|NA|13|TRBJ1-6
CASSDRGNSPLHF
TGTGCCAGTTCGGACAGGGGGAATTCACCCCTCCACTTT
>TRBV15|TRBD1|few|18|TRBJ2-6
CATSRDRVTGAGANVLTF
TGTGCCACCAGCAGAGATCGGGTCACAGGGGCTGGGGCCAACGTCCTGACTTTC
>TRBV29-1|NA|once|14|TRBJ2-3
CSAQGRGATDTQYF
TGCAGCGCCCAAGGACGGGGGGCCACAGATACGCAGTATTTT
>TRBV5-4|TRBD1|NA|15|TRBJ2-6
CASSPYGQGVDVLTF
TGTGCCAGCAGCCCATACGGACAGGGAGTCGACGTCCTGACTTTC
>TRBV5-6|NA|NA|13|TRBJ2-1
CASSFGVADEQFF
TGTGCCAGCAGCTTTGGTGTTGCAGATGAGCAGTTCTTC
>TRBV14|NA|once|13|TRBJ2-7
CASSPLSAGEQYF
TGTGCCAGCAGCCCCCTGAGCGCGGGGGAGCAGTACTTC
>TRBV4-3|TRBD2|NA|15|TRBJ2-1
CASSPTSGRLGEQFF
TGCGCCAGCAGCCCGACTAGCGGGAGGCTAGGGGAGCAGTTCTTC
>TRBV7-3|TRBD2|few|16|TRBJ2-1
CASSPSLSGRANEQFF
TGTGCCAGCAGCCCCTCCCTGAGCGGGAGGGCCAATGAGCAGTTCTTC
>TRBV5-4|TRBD2|NA|17|TRBJ2-7
CASSLAPGGRILYEQYF
TGTGCCAGCAGCTTGGCCCCCGGCGGGAGGATACTCTACGAGCAGTACTTC
>TRBV12-5|NA|NA|14|TRBJ2-3
CASGLGLSTDTQYF
TGTGCTAGTGGACTGGGACTGAGCACAGATACGCAGTATTTT
>TRBV27|TRBD1|NA|14|TRBJ1-6
CASSLRQGYSPLHF
TGTGCCAGCAGTTTGAGACAGGGTTATTCACCCCTCCACTTT
>TRBV29-1|NA|NA|13|TRBJ2-5
CSAHRETQETQYF
TGCAGCGCACACCGGGAGACCCAAGAGACCCAGTACTTC
>TRBV5-1|NA|NA|15|TRBJ2-7
CASSRMEPRNNEQYF
TGCGCCAGCAGTAGGATGGAACCTAGGAATAACGAGCAGTACTTC
>TRBV6-5|NA|NA|16|TRBJ2-7
CASSYTRSFSGFEQYF
TGTGCCAGCAGTTACACCAGGAGTTTTTCAGGGTTCGAGCAGTACTTC
>TRBV5-4|TRBD1|once|14|TRBJ2-5
CASSFTGGLETQYF
TGTGCCAGCAGCTTCACAGGGGGCTTAGAGACCCAGTACTTC
>TRBV5-1|NA|NA|13|TRBJ2-7
CASSLDQGDEQYF
TGCGCCAGCAGCTTGGACCAGGGTGACGAGCAGTACTTC
>TRBV27|TRBD1|NA|17|TRBJ2-2
CASSSIHQGANTGELFF
TGTGCCAGCAGTTCCATTCACCAGGGGGCGAACACCGGGGAGCTGTTTTTT
>TRBV7-9|NA|NA|16|TRBJ2-1
CSSSSHATSSYNEQFF
TGTTCCAGCAGCTCTCACGCCACAAGCTCCTACAATGAGCAGTTCTTC
>TRBV19|NA|once|14|TRBJ1-5
CASSPPGGVQPQHF
TGTGCCAGTAGTCCACCGGGGGGGGTTCAGCCCCAGCATTTT
>TRBV9|NA|NA|15|TRBJ2-5
CASSVDGAPSREQYF
TGTGCCAGCAGCGTAGACGGGGCCCCCTCCCGGGAGCAGTACTTC
>TRBV4-2|TRBD2|once|18|TRBJ2-5
CASSQEGLAGGHQETQYF
TGTGCCAGCAGCCAAGAGGGACTAGCGGGGGGTCATCAAGAGACCCAGTACTTC
>TRBV2|NA|NA|12|TRBJ2-7
CASSRAGYEQYF
TGTGCCAGCTCACGTGCGGGCTACGAGCAGTACTTC
>TRBV7-2|TRBD1|NA|17|TRBJ1-6
CASSAPGQGAYNSPLHF
TGTGCCAGCAGCGCTCCGGGACAGGGGGCCTATAATTCACCCCTCCACTTT
>TRBV7-3|TRBD1|NA|12|TRBJ1-1
CASSSGQTEAFF
TGTGCCAGCAGCTCGGGACAGACTGAAGCTTTCTTT
>TRBV7-9|NA|few|14|TRBJ2-1
CASSLNFPYNEQFF
TGTGCCAGCAGCTTAAACTTCCCCTACAATGAGCAGTTCTTC
>TRBV21-1|NA|NA|14|TRBJ1-1
CASSRPSKNTEAFF
TGTGCCAGCAGCAGGCCCTCGAAGAACACTGAAGCTTTCTTT
>TRBV5-6|NA|NA|15|TRBJ1-5
CASSFFDRNNQPQHF
TGTGCCAGCAGCTTTTTTGACAGAAACAATCAGCCCCAGCATTTT
>TRBV6-5|NA|NA|13|TRBJ1-2
CASSYFRVDGYTF
TGTGCCAGCAGTTACTTCCGAGTCGATGGCTACACCTTC
>TRBV2|TRBD2|once|13|TRBJ2-7
CASTKRELTEQYF
TGTGCCAGCACGAAGCGGGAGCTAACGGAGCAGTACTTC
>TRBV6-1|NA|once|16|TRBJ2-3
CASSEVHGGQGDTQYF
TGTGCCAGCAGTGAAGTACATGGTGGCCAGGGGGATACGCAGTATTTT
>TRBV9|NA|NA|13|TRBJ1-5
CASSAGSNQPQHF
TGTGCCAGCAGCGCTGGCAGCAATCAGCCCCAGCATTTT
>TRBV6-1|TRBD1|NA|15|TRBJ2-5
CASSLMDRLQETQYF
TGTGCCAGCAGCCTGATGGACAGGCTCCAAGAGACCCAGTACTTC
>TRBV4-1|TRBD1|NA|13|TRBJ2-7
CASSAQGVNEQYF
TGCGCCAGCAGCGCACAGGGGGTCAACGAGCAGTACTTC
>TRBV2|TRBD1|NA|14|TRBJ2-3
CASSKDRVTDTQYF
TGTGCCAGCAGTAAGGACAGGGTCACAGATACGCAGTATTTT
>TRBV6-5|TRBD1|NA|14|TRBJ1-2
CASSRDRGYYGYTF
TGTGCCAGCAGTCGGGACAGGGGATACTATGGCTACACCTTC
>TRBV4-1|NA|NA|16|TRBJ2-2
CASSQEAARDTGELFF
TGCGCCAGCAGCCAAGAGGCAGCTCGGGACACCGGGGAGCTGTTTTTT
>TRBV5-1|NA|NA|13|TRBJ2-7
CASSWDWDYEQYF
TGCGCCAGCAGCTGGGACTGGGACTACGAGCAGTACTTC
>TRBV12-5|NA|NA|12|TRBJ1-5
CASTQEGQPQHF
TGTGCTAGTACCCAGGAGGGGCAGCCCCAGCATTTT
>TRBV9|TRBD2|NA|18|TRBJ2-5
CASSVSGAGLSYQETQYF
TGTGCCAGCAGCGTATCGGGAGCGGGACTATCGTACCAAGAGACCCAGTACTTC
>TRBV6-1|TRBD1|few|13|TRBJ2-7
CASRTGGSYEQYF
TGTGCCAGCAGGACAGGGGGCTCCTACGAGCAGTACTTC
>TRBV6-1|NA|once|15|TRBJ2-2
CASTTSSANTGELFF
TGTGCCAGCACCACCAGTTCCGCGAACACCGGGGAGCTGTTTTTT